The present T cell receptor beta chain was sequenced within a study of T-cell memory formation after mild COVID-19 (dated by TCRdb to about 2021). Study-wide context: TCR sequence clusters from the two donors were found to be largely donor specific. T-cell clones expanding and contracting after mild COVID-19 in a couple of donors were tracked by longitudinal TCRalpha and TCRbeta repertoire sequencing. Two young, previously healthy adult volunteers made up the cohort, one male and one female. On the study overall, not on this receptor specifically: The detection of some responding clones in pre-infection memory suggests that pre-existing cross-reactive memory T cells joined the SARS-CoV-2 response. The study covered only a couple of mild cases, and larger cohorts including severe cases with pre-infection samples were considered necessary. Contracting CD4+ clones were located mainly in the CM and EM memory subsets, whereas CD8+ clones were found to be enriched in EMRA. From day 15 to 85, contracting clones showed balanced CD4/CD8 phenotypes, whereas a second wave of clones that expanded from day 15 to 37 leaned towards CD4+. Whether the second-wave clones peaking on day 37 were SARS-CoV-2 specific was not confirmed.

As encoded in the germline V gene (reference sequence), CDR1 is SEHNR while CDR2 is FQNEAQ. The junction carries 16 bases between V and J, which are trimmed by 4 bases and 4 bases respectively. Its CDR3 holds 16 amino acids, cysteine through phenylalanine. The only DNA kept is the CDR3, 48 bases in frame from the first base. Ficoll-Paque density gradient centrifugation was the method used to isolate PBMCs. Sequencing instrument: Illumina NovaSeq 6000. TCRalpha and TCRbeta cDNA libraries were constructed by 5'RACE with constant-segment primers, with sample barcodes and unique molecular identifiers being introduced. Trizol reagent was used to extract RNA from every sample. The libraries were amplified in two PCR steps, and the second step added a second sample barcode and Illumina TruSeq adapters. Sequencing of the libraries was done on an Illumina NovaSeq, producing 2 x 150 bp paired-end reads. Concerning the study's data processing: The reads were demultiplexed and collapsed into UMI-guided consensus sequences using migec v1.2.7. Using mixcr v2.1.11, UMI consensuses were aligned to TRA and TRB V and J templates and then assembled into clonotypes. A clonotype was counted as expanded or contracted only when both edgeR and NoisET called the clonotype significant, with the noise models trained on biological replicates. For edgeR calls, the cutoffs were a false discovery rate-adjusted p below 0.01 and a log2 fold-change threshold of 1. As an exploratory analysis of dynamics, max-normalized trajectories of the 1000 most abundant clonotypes were examined with PCA combined with hierarchical clustering. Each responding clone was given a CD4 or CD8 phenotype based on the CD4+ and CD8+ repertoires, which had been sequenced separately. TCRdb reran the public reads through fastp at Q25 and MiXCR, keeping productive beta chains. Records with the same CDR3 protein are collapsed into one entry carrying the most frequent genes and DNA. The V and J calls, along with clone size, are taken from TCRdb and not from the paper's own processing. A total of about 350,000 distinct CDR3 sequences appear in this sample, approximately 13% of them only once. The ten largest clonotypes hold about 20% of the sample.

Many counts were recorded for this clonotype. Its antigen is not yet known. The record has no base qualities; no much larger clone is one base away. This receptor chain uses TRBV7-9 and TRBJ1-4, and possibly TRBD1, on 6 matching bases. Sequencing input: PBMCs or a T cell subset sorted from them (not recorded which). This sequence was found in a man younger than 30 who had mild COVID-19 (a few samples of this study predate the infection). The sample titles of this study are shuffled in the database, so cell type and time point are left out; the donor was told from shared clones. The sequenced DNA is TGTGCCAGCAGCTCTGTAAGGACAGTCGGTAATGAAAAACTGTTTTTT. The resulting protein is CASSSVRTVGNEKLFF.